The entry that follows covers one TCR beta chain sequence. The data stem from a study of blood T cell repertoires in COVID-19. Turning to the study itself: Sources were T cells, B-cell-depleted T cells, or PBMCs; the material itself was cDNA or gDNA.

V dropped 2 bases and J dropped 0; count of bases not matched to a gene: 11. This CDR3 is 18 amino acids long. The germline V gene has CDR1 SGHAT and CDR2 FQNNGV. Under the authors' procedure: Amplified reference gene primers provided the basis for estimating nucleated cell counts. Sequenced by immunoSEQ multiplex PCR; TCRdb stores in-frame clones only, minus some. V, J and clone size derive from that table, while D and trimming were established from the DNA sequence. Here the sample spans about 530,000 clones, about 89% being singletons. Sequencing was done on a sample of peripheral blood. The sequence came from a woman between 45 and 60 years old with COVID-19, enrolled during active disease. V gene TRBV11-2 combines with J gene TRBJ1-2; TRBD1 matches at 8 bases. DNA for the CDR3: TGTGCCAGCAGCTTAAGGTGGACAGGGCTTCAAGCTAACTATGGCTACACCTTC. This sequence encodes CASSLRWTGLQANYGYTF.